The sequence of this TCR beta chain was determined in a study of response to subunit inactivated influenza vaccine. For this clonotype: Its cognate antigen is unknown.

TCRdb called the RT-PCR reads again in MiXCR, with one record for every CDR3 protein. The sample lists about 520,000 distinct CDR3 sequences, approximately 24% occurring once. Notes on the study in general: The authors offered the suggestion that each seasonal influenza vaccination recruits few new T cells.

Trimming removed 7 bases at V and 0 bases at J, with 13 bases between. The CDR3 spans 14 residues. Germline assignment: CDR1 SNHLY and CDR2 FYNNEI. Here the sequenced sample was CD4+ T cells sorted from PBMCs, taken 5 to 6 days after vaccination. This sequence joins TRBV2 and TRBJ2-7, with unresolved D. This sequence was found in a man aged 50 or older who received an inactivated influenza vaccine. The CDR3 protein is CASKEQTASYEQYF. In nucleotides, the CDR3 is TGTGCCAGCAAAGAGCAAACCGCCTCCTACGAGCAGTACTTC. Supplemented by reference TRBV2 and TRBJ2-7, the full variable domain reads EPEVTQTPSHQVTQMGQEVILRCVPISNHLYFYWYRQILGQKVEFLVSFYNNEISEKSEIFDDQFSVERPDGSNFTLKIRSTKLEDSAMYFCASKEQTASYEQYFGPGTRLTVT.